One sample yielded the 13 T cell receptor beta chains listed below, sequenced in a study of blood T cell repertoires in COVID-19. Clones were read by immunoSEQ multiplex PCR, and TCRdb kept only the in-frame ones, dropping some. The table shows about 380,000 clones, with around 85% occurring only once. Sequenced material: peripheral blood. Source of these receptors: a woman between 18 and 29 years old with acute or convalescent COVID-19.

V usage is TRBV4-1 and J usage is TRBJ2-7, with 8 positions matching TRBD1. Germline values: CDR1 MGHRA, CDR2 YSYEKL. Trimming removed 6 bases from V and 2 bases from J; junction bases left unmatched: 9. The CDR3 is made up of 15 amino acids. Here the CDR3 DNA reads TGCGCCAGCAGTAATACAGGGGGAAGAACCTACGAGCAGTACTTC. This codes for CASSNTGGRTYEQYF.

The chain carries TRBV19 and TRBJ1-6; no definite D call. This CDR3 region has 12 residues. Trimming took off 5 bases at V and 11 bases at J, with 10 bases between the two ends. Germline values: CDR1 LNHDA, CDR2 SQIVND (reference sequence). In DNA, the CDR3 is TGTGCCAGTAGTGCTGGCCAAACACCCCTCCACTTT. Amino acid sequence: CASSAGQTPLHF.

The chain is built from TRBV6-1 and TRBJ2-1; D remains ambiguous. Per germline, CDR1 MNHNS and CDR2 SASEGT. This CDR3 has 12 residues. V was trimmed by 3 bases and J by 5 bases, leaving 5 bases between them. This chain's CDR3 is CASSDRHNEQFF. The CDR3 DNA sequence: TGTGCCAGCAGTGACAGGCACAATGAGCAGTTCTTC.

The chain uses TRBV6-6 and TRBJ1-3; TRBD1 aligns across 7 bases. J lost 0 bases, V lost 5 bases, and 1 base had no gene match. Germline CDR1 is MNHNY and CDR2 is SVGAGI (reference sequence). The CDR3 length is 14 residues. The CDR3 DNA follows: TGTGCCAGCAGTGGGACAGTCTCTGGAAACACCATATATTTT. Translating gives CASSGTVSGNTIYF.

The chain carries TRBV6-5 and TRBJ1-5; D might be TRBD1 (6 bases). Germline V gene data show CDR1 as MNHEY and CDR2 as SVGAGI. CDR3 length equals 15 residues. Trimming shortened V by 6 bases and J by 5 bases, and 17 bases separated the two germline ends. CDR3 in DNA: TGTGCCAGCAGCTCGAGCACAGGGAACGATCAGCCCCAGCATTTT. It codes for CASSSSTGNDQPQHF.

The chain links TRBV25-1 to TRBJ1-4; the D is unclear. V shed 1 base and J shed 7 bases, with 13 bases lying between them. The CDR3 has 15 residues. CDR1 is MGHDK, CDR2 SYGVNS, per germline. In DNA form, the CDR3 reads TGTGCCAGCAGTGAATTGGTCGTCTACGGTGAAAAACTGTTTTTT. Protein product: CASSELVVYGEKLFF.

V and J are TRBV5-1 and TRBJ1-2; the match to TRBD1 covers 8 bases. The V gene end was trimmed by 6 bases and the J gene end by 8 bases; junction bases not matched to a gene: 12. This CDR3 is built from 14 residues. Germline CDR1 SGHRS, CDR2 YFSETQ. Here the CDR3 DNA reads TGCGCCAGCAAAAGAGGCAGGGGGCTTGTAGGCTACACCTTC. Encoded protein: CASKRGRGLVGYTF.

The rearrangement joins TRBV6-4 to TRBJ1-1; TRBD1 matches at 11 bases. This CDR3 has 15 amino acids. With V trimmed by 6 bases and J by 5 bases, 8 bases remained unmatched. In germline, CDR1 is MRHNA, CDR2 SNTAGT. Here the CDR3 reads CASRGQGAVGTEAFF. CDR3 in DNA: TGTGCCAGCAGAGGACAGGGGGCTGTTGGGACTGAAGCTTTCTTT.

The V call is TRBV6-1, the J call TRBJ1-2; 8 nucleotides match TRBD1. The CDR3 covers 15 residues. Germline lookup yields CDR1 MNHNS and CDR2 SASEGT. V lost 0 bases and J lost 6; bases outside the gene matches: 6. CDR3 coding DNA: TGTGCCAGCAGTGAAGCCGGGCAGGGGGCGCATGGCTACACCTTC. Protein sequence: CASSEAGQGAHGYTF.

This sequence joins TRBV7-3 and TRBJ1-3, with D uncertain. V was shortened by 8 bases and J by 7 bases, with 9 bases between the two germline ends. Germline assignment: CDR1 SGHTA and CDR2 FQGTGA. The CDR3 is made up of 11 amino acids. The CDR3 spells CASQEENTIYF. In nucleotides, the CDR3 is TGTGCCAGCCAAGAGGAGAACACCATATATTTT.

The chain couples TRBV6-5 to TRBJ2-7; possibly TRBD1 for D (6 bases). Trimming took off 7 bases at V and 1 base at J, with 14 bases between the two ends. Germline V gene lookup returns CDR1 MNHEY and CDR2 SVGAGI. The CDR3 covers 14 residues. CDR3 bases: TGTGCCAGCATGATACCGGGACATTCCTACGAGCAGTACTTC. Protein sequence: CASMIPGHSYEQYF.

The rearrangement links TRBV5-4 to TRBJ2-3, with 8 positions matching TRBD1. The CDR3 has 17 residues. V shed 2 bases, J shed 1 base, and the junction held 9 bases outside the gene matches. Germline V gene lookup returns CDR1 SGHNT and CDR2 YYREEE (reference sequence). Written as DNA, the CDR3 is TGTGCCAGCAGCTTTACGTCCGGGACAGGTGGCACAGATACGCAGTATTTT. Translation: CASSFTSGTGGTDTQYF.

This sequence joins TRBV21-1 and TRBJ2-1; the table's D call TRBD2 went unverified against the DNA. TRBV21-1 is a recognized pseudogene. CDR3 length: 14 residues. CDR3 in amino acids: CASRGGEGYNEQFF. The DNA for the CDR3 is TGTGCCAGCAGAGGGGGGGAAGGCTACAATGAGCAGTTCTTC.